The clone carrying this TCR beta chain showed up just a few times. What it binds is not known. The data were taken from a study of T-cell memory formation after mild COVID-19. The CDR3 consists of 18 residues. With 5 bases clipped from V and 2 bases from J, the junction kept 15 bases outside the gene matches. CDR1 is MDHEN, CDR2 SYDVKM, per germline. Constant-segment primers served in 5'RACE that generated TCR alpha and TCR beta cDNA libraries bearing sample barcodes and UMIs. One entry per CDR3 protein, called by TCRdb with MiXCR from the 5' RACE reads. Counted here are approximately 290,000 distinct CDR3 sequences, less than 20% occurring once; the ten biggest clones make up under 25%. General study points: Chiefly within CM and EM were the contracting CD4+ clones; CD8+ ones were within EMRA. Pre-infection memory carried some responding clones, suggesting that cross-reactive memory joined.

J is TRBJ2-5 and V is TRBV28; 9 bases fit TRBD2. The sequence derives from a man younger than 30 who had mild COVID-19 (a few samples of this study predate the infection). Cell type and time point are not known. The specimen sequenced was PBMCs or a T cell subset sorted from them (not recorded which). CDR3 nucleotide sequence: TGTGCCAGCAGTCCCTGGGGTTGGAGTAGCGGGGGACAAGAGACCCAGTACTTC. This codes for CASSPWGWSSGGQETQYF.